The rows below give T cell receptor beta chains drawn from one sample of a study of cytomegalovirus exposure and HLA in healthy donors. Profiling relied on immunoSEQ multiplex PCR, and the TCRdb table lists in-frame clones only, not all of them. The sample consists of 80,000 or so clones, around 82% of them appearing once. Sequences were obtained from PBMCs. Receptor source: a man between 35 and 55 years old in good health and CMV-seronegative. CDR3s include the opening cysteine and the closing phenylalanine or tryptophan. Size is omitted from some rows. Given values are once, few, many or a class for expanded clones.

cdr3_aa: CASSLRNTEAFF
cdr3_length: 12
j_call: TRBJ1-1
clone_size: NA
v_call: TRBV5-1

cdr3_aa: CATSRAGVGGLEKLFF
cdr3_length: 16
j_call: TRBJ1-4
clone_size: NA
v_call: TRBV15

cdr3_aa: CASSISGFNQPQHF
cdr3_length: 14
j_call: TRBJ1-5
clone_size: NA
v_call: TRBV19

cdr3_aa: CASSPPSSISYEQYF
cdr3_length: 15
j_call: TRBJ2-7
clone_size: NA
v_call: TRBV18

cdr3_aa: CASSPMTGGPYEQYF
cdr3_length: 15
j_call: NA
clone_size: once
v_call: TRBV7-9

cdr3_aa: CASSQDRPGDHEQYF
cdr3_length: 15
j_call: NA
clone_size: NA
v_call: TRBV4-1

cdr3_aa: CASSLYGPPQGDAARYF
cdr3_length: 17
j_call: TRBJ2-7
clone_size: once
v_call: TRBV27

cdr3_aa: CASSLDYRGNRANSPLHF
cdr3_length: 18
j_call: TRBJ1-6
clone_size: once
v_call: TRBV7-2

cdr3_aa: CASSFYPTGGYYGYTF
cdr3_length: 16
j_call: TRBJ1-2
clone_size: few
v_call: TRBV7-2

cdr3_aa: CASSTMTGTGDVNTGELFF
cdr3_length: 19
j_call: TRBJ2-2
clone_size: once
v_call: TRBV19

cdr3_aa: CASSPLGGNEKLFF
cdr3_length: 14
j_call: TRBJ1-4
clone_size: NA
v_call: TRBV27

cdr3_aa: CSVAAIGGGTEAFF
cdr3_length: 14
j_call: TRBJ1-1
clone_size: NA
v_call: TRBV29-1

cdr3_aa: CASSSTGGADYGYTF
cdr3_length: 15
j_call: TRBJ1-2
clone_size: NA
v_call: TRBV5-1

cdr3_aa: CASSPGLQNIQYF
cdr3_length: 13
j_call: TRBJ2-4
clone_size: NA
v_call: TRBV18

cdr3_aa: CASSFVSGGARETQYF
cdr3_length: 16
j_call: TRBJ2-5
clone_size: once
v_call: TRBV5-5

cdr3_aa: CASSPSDTEAFF
cdr3_length: 12
j_call: TRBJ1-1
clone_size: NA
v_call: TRBV4-2

cdr3_aa: CAWSVTSGGYEQYF
cdr3_length: 14
j_call: TRBJ2-7
clone_size: NA
v_call: TRBV30

cdr3_aa: CASSETSGGDEQYF
cdr3_length: 14
j_call: TRBJ2-7
clone_size: NA
v_call: TRBV25-1

cdr3_aa: CASSSSDRGRNEQFF
cdr3_length: 15
j_call: TRBJ2-1
clone_size: NA
v_call: TRBV7-9

cdr3_aa: CASSLLLATNEKLFF
cdr3_length: 15
j_call: TRBJ1-4
clone_size: NA
v_call: TRBV27

cdr3_aa: CASSLGQTGGYTF
cdr3_length: 13
j_call: TRBJ1-2
clone_size: NA
v_call: TRBV7-2

cdr3_aa: CASSLARGSYNEQFF
cdr3_length: 15
j_call: TRBJ2-1
clone_size: NA
v_call: TRBV7-8

cdr3_aa: CASSPDTYSYEQYF
cdr3_length: 14
j_call: TRBJ2-7
clone_size: NA
v_call: TRBV5-1

cdr3_aa: CASSQYTGHTEAFF
cdr3_length: 14
j_call: TRBJ1-1
clone_size: NA
v_call: TRBV4-1

cdr3_aa: CAWSRQTNTGELFF
cdr3_length: 14
j_call: TRBJ2-2
clone_size: NA
v_call: TRBV30

cdr3_aa: CASSFVFNTGELFF
cdr3_length: 14
j_call: TRBJ2-2
clone_size: NA
v_call: TRBV7-2

cdr3_aa: CASSLGQGSGYTF
cdr3_length: 13
j_call: TRBJ1-2
clone_size: few
v_call: TRBV28

cdr3_aa: CASSLETDPWKGYTF
cdr3_length: 15
j_call: TRBJ1-2
clone_size: NA
v_call: TRBV7-2

cdr3_aa: CASSPPGTDTQYF
cdr3_length: 13
j_call: TRBJ2-3
clone_size: NA
v_call: TRBV5-4

cdr3_aa: CASSPLRQPNSPLHF
cdr3_length: 15
j_call: TRBJ1-6
clone_size: NA
v_call: TRBV18

cdr3_aa: CASSETGMSGYTF
cdr3_length: 13
j_call: TRBJ1-2
clone_size: NA
v_call: TRBV19

cdr3_aa: CASSQENEQYF
cdr3_length: 11
j_call: TRBJ2-7
clone_size: NA
v_call: TRBV5-1

cdr3_aa: CASSPGQVHTDTQYF
cdr3_length: 15
j_call: TRBJ2-3
clone_size: NA
v_call: TRBV6-4

cdr3_aa: CASSLFSGASTDTQYF
cdr3_length: 16
j_call: TRBJ2-3
clone_size: NA
v_call: TRBV11-2

cdr3_aa: CASSLAVIGTEAFF
cdr3_length: 14
j_call: TRBJ1-1
clone_size: few
v_call: TRBV5-1

cdr3_aa: CASSLATYEQYF
cdr3_length: 12
j_call: NA
clone_size: NA
v_call: TRBV7-8

cdr3_aa: CASSMRTGGLFF
cdr3_length: 12
j_call: TRBJ1-4
clone_size: once
v_call: TRBV19